This T cell receptor beta chain was captured in a study of blood T cell repertoires in COVID-19. Germline CDR1 reads SGHKS; CDR2 reads YYEKEE (reference sequence). This CDR3 region has 13 residues. Trimming at V came to 5 bases and at J to 4 bases, leaving 3 bases not matched to a gene. The method was immunoSEQ multiplex PCR; TCRdb's version includes in-frame clones alone and lacks a portion of them. Among over 130,000 clones listed, roughly 84% were seen once. Individuals drawn from around 25 US areas were roughly 18 to 95 years old. The chain uses TRBV5-5 and TRBJ2-7; 10 positions agree with TRBD1. This receptor was identified in a man aged 45-65 years in a cohort exposed to, infected with or recovered from COVID-19 (not recorded which). Sequencing used PBMCs or T cells enriched from blood (not recorded which). The CDR3: CASRRDRGYEQYF. The CDR3 DNA follows: TGTGCCAGCAGGCGGGACAGGGGTTACGAGCAGTACTTC.